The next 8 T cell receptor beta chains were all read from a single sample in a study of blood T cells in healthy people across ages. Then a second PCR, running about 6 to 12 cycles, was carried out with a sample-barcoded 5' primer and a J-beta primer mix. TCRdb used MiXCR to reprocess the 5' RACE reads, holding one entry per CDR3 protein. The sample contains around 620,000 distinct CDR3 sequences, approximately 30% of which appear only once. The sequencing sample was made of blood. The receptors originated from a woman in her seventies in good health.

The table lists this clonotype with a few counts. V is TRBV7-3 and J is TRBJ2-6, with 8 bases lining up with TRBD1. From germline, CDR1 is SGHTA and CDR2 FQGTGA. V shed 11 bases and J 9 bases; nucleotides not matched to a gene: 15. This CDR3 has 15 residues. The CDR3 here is CASNPAGQGDNVLTF. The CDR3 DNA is TGTGCCTCAAACCCGGCCGGACAGGGAGACAACGTCCTGACTTTC.

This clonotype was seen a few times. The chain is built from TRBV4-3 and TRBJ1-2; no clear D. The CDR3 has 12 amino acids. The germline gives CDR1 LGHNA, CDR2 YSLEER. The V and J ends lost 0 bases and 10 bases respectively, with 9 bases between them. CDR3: CASSQDDRLYTF. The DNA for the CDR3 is TGCGCCAGCAGCCAAGACGACCGGCTCTACACCTTC.

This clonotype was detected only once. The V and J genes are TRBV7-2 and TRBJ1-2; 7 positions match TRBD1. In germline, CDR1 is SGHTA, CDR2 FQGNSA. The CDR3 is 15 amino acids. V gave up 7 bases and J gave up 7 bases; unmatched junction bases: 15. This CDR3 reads CASTKSGTDTCGYTF. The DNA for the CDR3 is TGTGCCAGCACTAAATCCGGGACAGATACCTGTGGCTACACCTTC.

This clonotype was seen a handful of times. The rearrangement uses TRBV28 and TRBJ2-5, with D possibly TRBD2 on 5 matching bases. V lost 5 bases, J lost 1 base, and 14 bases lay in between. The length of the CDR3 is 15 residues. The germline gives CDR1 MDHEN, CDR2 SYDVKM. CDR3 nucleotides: TGTGCCAGCAGTACCCTCCACCGGGGCCAAGAGACCCAGTACTTC. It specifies CASSTLHRGQETQYF.

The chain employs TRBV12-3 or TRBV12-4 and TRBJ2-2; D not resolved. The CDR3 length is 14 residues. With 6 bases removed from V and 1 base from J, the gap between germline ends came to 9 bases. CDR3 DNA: TGTGCCAGCAGCCTGGGGTGGAACACCGGGGAGCTGTTTTTT. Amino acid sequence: CASSLGWNTGELFF.

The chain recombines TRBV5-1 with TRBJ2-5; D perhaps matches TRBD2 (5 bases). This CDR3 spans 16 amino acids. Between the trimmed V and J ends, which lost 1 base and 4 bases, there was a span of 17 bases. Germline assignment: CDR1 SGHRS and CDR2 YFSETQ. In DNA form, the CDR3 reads TGCGCCAGCAGCTTGAGGGTTCGGGGTTTTGGAGAGACCCAGTACTTC. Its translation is CASSLRVRGFGETQYF. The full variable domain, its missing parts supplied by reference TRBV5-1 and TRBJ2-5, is KAGVTQTPRYLIKTRGQQVTLSCSPISGHRSVSWYQQTPGQGLQFLFEYFSETQRNKGNFPGRFSGRQFSNSRSEMNVSTLELGDSALYLCASSLRVRGFGETQYFGPGTRLLVL.

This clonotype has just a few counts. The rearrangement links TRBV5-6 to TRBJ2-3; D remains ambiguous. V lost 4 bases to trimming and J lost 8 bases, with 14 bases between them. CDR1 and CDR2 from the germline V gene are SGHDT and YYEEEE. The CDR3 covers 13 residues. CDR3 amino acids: CASSLRMKFTQYF. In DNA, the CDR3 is TGTGCCAGCAGCCTACGGATGAAATTTACGCAGTATTTT.

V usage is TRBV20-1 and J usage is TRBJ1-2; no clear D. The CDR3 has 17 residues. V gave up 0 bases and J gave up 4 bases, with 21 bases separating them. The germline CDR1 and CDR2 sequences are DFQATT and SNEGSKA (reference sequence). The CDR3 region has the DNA TGCAGTGCTAGAGACCCCGGAAAGGGCAGCGGGTTCTATGGCTACACCTTC. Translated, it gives CSARDPGKGSGFYGYTF.